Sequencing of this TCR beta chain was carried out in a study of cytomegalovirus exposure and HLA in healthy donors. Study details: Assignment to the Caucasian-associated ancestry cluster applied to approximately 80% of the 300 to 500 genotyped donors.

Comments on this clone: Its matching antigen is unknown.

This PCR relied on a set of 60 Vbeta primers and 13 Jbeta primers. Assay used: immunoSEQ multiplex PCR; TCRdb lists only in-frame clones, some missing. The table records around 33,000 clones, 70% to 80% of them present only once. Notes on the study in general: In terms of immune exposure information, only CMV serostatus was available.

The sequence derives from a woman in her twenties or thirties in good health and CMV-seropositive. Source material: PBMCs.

The CDR3 region is CASSGQRASYEQYF. The CDR3 region has the DNA TGCGCCAGCAGTGGCCAGCGGGCCAGCTACGAGCAGTACTTC. This rearrangement joins TRBV5-1 to TRBJ2-7, with a weak D call TRBD2 (6 bases). CDR3 size: 14 residues. Trimming removed 5 bases at V and 3 bases at J, with 15 bases between. Germline V gene data show CDR1 as SGHRS and CDR2 as YFSETQ.